This TCR beta chain was identified in a study of graft-versus-host responses after intestinal transplantation. Whole-study results and caveats: Peak circulating GvH clone levels were associated with early post-transplant HvG declines. Within allografts, high graft-versus-host to host-versus-graft clonal ratios were seen among patients with graft-donor T cell macrochimerism.

Worth noting for this clone: Antigen unknown. The junction departs from the called germline gene at one end, perhaps through a read error.

The CDR3 covers 19 residues. Germline CDR1 is SSHAT and CDR2 is FNYEAQ (reference sequence). Libraries were prepared by immunoSEQ multiplex PCR; TCRdb keeps only in-frame clonotypes and omits some of them. The sample lists 110,000 to 150,000 clones, about 93% occurring once. The sample was unstimulated CD4+ T cells sorted from spleen or lymph node cells, taken before intestinal transplant. The source is a human donor who received an intestinal transplant. This chain links TRBV7-7 with TRBJ2-3, with D possibly TRBD2 on 5 matching bases. CDR3 DNA sequence: TGTGCTAGCAGCTTATGGCCAACTAGAGCGGCTCCCCTCACAGATACGCAGTATTTT. The encoded protein is CASSLWPTRAAPLTDTQYF. Complete variable domain (other parts from reference TRBV7-7 and TRBJ2-3): GAGVSQSPRYKVTKRGQDVTLRCDPISSHATLYWYQQALGQGPEFLTYFNYEAQPDKSGLPSDRFSAERPEGSISTLTIQRTEQRDSAMYRCASSLWPTRAAPLTDTQYFGPGTRLTVL.